A selection of T cell receptor beta chains follows, all from one sample in a study of cytomegalovirus exposure and HLA in healthy donors. Using immunoSEQ multiplex PCR, the repertoire was profiled, and TCRdb retains in-frame clones only, with some absent. The sample has 100,000 to 150,000 clones, and its top ten clones hold less than 3%. Sequenced sample: PBMCs. The receptors shown here come from a man aged 25-40 years in good health and CMV-seronegative. CDR3s include the opening cysteine and the closing phenylalanine or tryptophan. The D gene is left open where the match is weak.

d_call	v_call	j_call	cdr3_nt	cdr3_aa
-	TRBV7-2	TRBJ2-3	TGTGCCAGCAGCTTATCGGGAGATACGCAGTATTTT	CASSLSGDTQYF
-	TRBV11-2	TRBJ2-7	TGTGCCAGCAGCTTAAGAGGTCCGGGCTACGAGCAGTACTTC	CASSLRGPGYEQYF
TRBD2	TRBV19	TRBJ2-5	TGTGCCAGTAGTCCCCAAAGCGGGAGGGTTAATGGCGAGACCCAGTACTTC	CASSPQSGRVNGETQYF
-	TRBV5-6	TRBJ2-3	TGTGCCAGCAGCTCGGCAGGGACAGATACGCAGTATTTT	CASSSAGTDTQYF
-	TRBV6-5	TRBJ2-7	TGTGCCAGCAGTCCCCACAGGGGACTCTACGAGCAGTACTTC	CASSPHRGLYEQYF
-	TRBV13	TRBJ2-3	TGTGCCAGCAGCTCACTCGGGACTAGCACAGATACGCAGTATTTT	CASSSLGTSTDTQYF
TRBD1	TRBV28	TRBJ1-1	TGTGCCAGCAGAACGGGACAGGCAATGAACACTGAAGCTTTCTTT	CASRTGQAMNTEAFF
-	TRBV5-1	TRBJ1-1	TGCGCCAGCAGCTTGTACCAGGTTCCCCCTAAAGATGAAGCTTTCTTT	CASSLYQVPPKDEAFF
-	TRBV6-1	TRBJ1-5	TGTGCCAGCAGTATTACTAACAATCAGCCCCAGCATTTT	CASSITNNQPQHF
TRBD1	TRBV11-1	TRBJ2-7	TGTGCCAGCAGCTTAGTAGGGACAGACTACGAGCAGTACTTC	CASSLVGTDYEQYF
TRBD1	TRBV7-9	TRBJ2-7	TGTGCCAGCAGCTTGGCCACAGGGGTGTTGCACGAGCAGTACTTC	CASSLATGVLHEQYF
TRBD2	TRBV30	TRBJ2-7	TGTGCCTGGGGACTAGCGGGAGGGGGCGAGCAGTACTTC	CAWGLAGGGEQYF
-	TRBV5-6	TRBJ2-7	TGTGCCAGCAGCATTACAGGGTACGAGCAGTACTTC	CASSITGYEQYF